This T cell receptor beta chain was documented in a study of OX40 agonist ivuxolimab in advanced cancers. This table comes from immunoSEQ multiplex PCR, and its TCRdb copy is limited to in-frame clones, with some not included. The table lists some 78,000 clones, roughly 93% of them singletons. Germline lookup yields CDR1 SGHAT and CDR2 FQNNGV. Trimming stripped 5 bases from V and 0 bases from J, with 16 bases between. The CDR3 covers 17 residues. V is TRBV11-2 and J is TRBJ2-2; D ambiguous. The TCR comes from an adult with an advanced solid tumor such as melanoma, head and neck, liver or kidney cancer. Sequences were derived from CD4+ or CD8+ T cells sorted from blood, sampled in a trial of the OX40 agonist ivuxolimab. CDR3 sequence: CASSPWGTATNTGELFF. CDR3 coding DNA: TGTGCCAGCAGCCCCTGGGGAACGGCAACGAACACCGGGGAGCTGTTTTTT.